This TCR beta chain comes out of a study of T cell changes during pregnancy in multiple sclerosis. Sequenced by immunoSEQ multiplex PCR; TCRdb stores in-frame clones only, minus some. There are around 70,000 clones in the sample; more than 90% occur only once, and roughly 2.1% lies in the top ten. Sequencing was performed on peripheral blood, taken in the second trimester of pregnancy. This clonotype was obtained from a female donor in good health, enrolled as a control in a pregnancy study.

CDR3: CASTPSGGSGNTIYF. The CDR3 DNA is TGTGCCAGCACCCCCTCCGGGGGATCTGGAAACACCATATATTTT. V is TRBV5-4 and J is TRBJ1-3, with D possibly TRBD1 on 5 matching bases. The CDR3 covers 15 residues. Germline assignment: CDR1 SGHNT and CDR2 YYREEE (reference sequence). The ends were cut back, 6 bases at V and 1 base at J, with 14 bases in the middle.